The clone carrying this TCR beta chain came up a few times. In the study's own analysis: From reference gene primer amplification, estimates of nucleated cell counts were derived. This table comes from immunoSEQ multiplex PCR, and its TCRdb copy is limited to in-frame clones, with some not included. V, J and clone size reflect that table, while D and trimming were determined from the DNA. The data show approximately 130,000 clones, about 88% seen once. The record originates from a study of blood T cell repertoires in COVID-19. At the level of the study: The study drew acute and convalescent COVID-19 samples from the United States, Italy and Spain. Nucleic acid was either cDNA or gDNA, and it came from T cells, B-cell-depleted T cells, or PBMCs.

Germline loops: CDR1 MNHEY, CDR2 SVGEGT. The length of the CDR3 is 14 residues. Trimming cost V 6 bases and J 5 bases, with 11 bases left between them. Material: peripheral blood. The gene calls are TRBV6-2 or TRBV6-3 and TRBJ1-6; perhaps TRBD1 as D (5 bases). This clonotype was obtained from a human donor in a cohort sampled during active COVID-19. CDR3 region: CASSVRVNNSPLHF. CDR3 in DNA: TGTGCCAGCAGCGTCAGGGTGAATAATTCACCCCTCCACTTT.